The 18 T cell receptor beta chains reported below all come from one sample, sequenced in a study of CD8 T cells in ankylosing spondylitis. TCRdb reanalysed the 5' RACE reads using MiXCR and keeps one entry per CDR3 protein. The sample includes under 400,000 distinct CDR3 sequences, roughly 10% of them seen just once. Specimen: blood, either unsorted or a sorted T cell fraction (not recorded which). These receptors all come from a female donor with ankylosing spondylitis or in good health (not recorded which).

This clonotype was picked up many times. The CDR3 DNA sequence: TGTGCCACCAGCAGAGATGGACGGGTACAAGTAGAAGCTTTCTTT. Residues: CATSRDGRVQVEAFF. The rearrangement links TRBV15 to TRBJ1-1; D call uncertain. CDR3 length: 15 residues. CDR1 and CDR2 from the germline V gene are LNHNV and YYDKDF (reference sequence). V was shortened by 0 bases and J by 8 bases, with 16 bases between the two germline ends.

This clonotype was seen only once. CDR3 sequence: CASSTAGNTIYF. The CDR3 bases are TGTGCCAGCTCGACTGCAGGAAACACCATATATTTT. This sequence joins TRBV18 and TRBJ1-3; D is ambiguous. Germline assignment: CDR1 KGHSH and CDR2 LQKENI. V lost 6 bases to trimming and J lost 4 bases, with 7 bases between them. This CDR3 has 12 residues.

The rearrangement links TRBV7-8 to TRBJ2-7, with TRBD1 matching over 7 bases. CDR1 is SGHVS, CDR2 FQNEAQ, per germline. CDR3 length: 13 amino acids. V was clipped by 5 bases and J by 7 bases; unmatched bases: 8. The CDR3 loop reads CASSLKGAREQYF. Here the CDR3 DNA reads TGTGCCAGCAGCCTAAAGGGGGCCAGGGAGCAGTACTTC.

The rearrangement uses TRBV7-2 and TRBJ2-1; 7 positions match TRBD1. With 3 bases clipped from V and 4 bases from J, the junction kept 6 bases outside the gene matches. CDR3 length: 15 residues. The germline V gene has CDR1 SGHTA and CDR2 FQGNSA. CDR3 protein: CASSLDRTFYNEQFF. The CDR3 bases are TGTGCCAGCAGCTTGGACAGGACTTTTTACAATGAGCAGTTCTTC.

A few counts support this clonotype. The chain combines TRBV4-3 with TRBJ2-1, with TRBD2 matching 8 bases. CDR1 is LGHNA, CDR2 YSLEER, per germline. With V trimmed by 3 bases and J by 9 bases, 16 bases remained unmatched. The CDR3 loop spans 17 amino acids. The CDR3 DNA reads TGCGCCAGCAGCCATGCCTTGGCGGGAGGACCTAGGGCTGAGCAGTTCTTC. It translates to CASSHALAGGPRAEQFF.

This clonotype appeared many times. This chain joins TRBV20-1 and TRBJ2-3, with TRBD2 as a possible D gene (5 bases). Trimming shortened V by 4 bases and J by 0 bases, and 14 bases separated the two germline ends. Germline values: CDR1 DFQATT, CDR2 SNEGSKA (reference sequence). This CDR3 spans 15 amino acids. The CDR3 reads CSATNERDSTDTQYF. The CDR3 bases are TGCAGTGCTACCAACGAACGGGATAGCACAGATACGCAGTATTTT.

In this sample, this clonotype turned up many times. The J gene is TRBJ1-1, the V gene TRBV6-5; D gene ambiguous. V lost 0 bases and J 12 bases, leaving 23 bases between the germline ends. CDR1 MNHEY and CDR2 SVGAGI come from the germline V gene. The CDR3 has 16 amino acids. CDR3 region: CASSYSNARTASETFF. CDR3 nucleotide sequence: TGTGCCAGCAGTTACTCTAATGCCCGGACCGCCTCAGAAACTTTCTTT.

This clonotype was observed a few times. CDR3 sequence (DNA): TGTGCCAGCAGCCAAGGACAGGGAAGAATTGAGCCCCAGCATTTT. It specifies CASSQGQGRIEPQHF. The chain employs TRBV3-1 and TRBJ1-5, with 7 bases lining up with TRBD1. In germline, CDR1 is LGHDT, CDR2 YNNKEL (reference sequence). The CDR3 runs 15 residues. V was clipped by 1 base and J by 8 bases; unmatched bases: 8.

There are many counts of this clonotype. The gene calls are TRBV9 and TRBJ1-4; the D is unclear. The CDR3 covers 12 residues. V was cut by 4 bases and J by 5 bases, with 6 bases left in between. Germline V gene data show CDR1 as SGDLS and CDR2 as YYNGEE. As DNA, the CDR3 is TGTGCCAGCAGCAGGCCGAATGAAAAACTGTTTTTT. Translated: CASSRPNEKLFF. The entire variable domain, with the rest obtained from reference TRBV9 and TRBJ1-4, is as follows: DSGVTQTPKHLITATGQRVTLRCSPRSGDLSVYWYQQSLDQGLQFLIQYYNGEERAKGNILERFSAQQFPDLHSELNLSSLELGDSALYFCASSRPNEKLFFGSGTQLSVL.

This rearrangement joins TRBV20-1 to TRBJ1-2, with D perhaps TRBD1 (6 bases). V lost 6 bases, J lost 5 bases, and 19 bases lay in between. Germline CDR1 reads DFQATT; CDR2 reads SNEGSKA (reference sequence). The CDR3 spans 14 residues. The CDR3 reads CSAAPTGSPYGYTF. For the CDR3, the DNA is TGCAGTGCCGCCCCGACAGGTTCTCCGTATGGCTACACCTTC.

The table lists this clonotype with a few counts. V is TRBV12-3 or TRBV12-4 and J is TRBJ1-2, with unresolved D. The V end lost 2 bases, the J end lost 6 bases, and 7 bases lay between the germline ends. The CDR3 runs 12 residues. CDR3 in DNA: TGTGCCAGCAGTTTAAACAGACATGGCTACACCTTC. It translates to CASSLNRHGYTF.

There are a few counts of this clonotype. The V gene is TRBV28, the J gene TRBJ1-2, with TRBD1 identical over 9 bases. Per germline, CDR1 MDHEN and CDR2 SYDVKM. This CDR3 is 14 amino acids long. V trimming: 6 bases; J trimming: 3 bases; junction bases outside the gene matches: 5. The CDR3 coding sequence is TGTGCCAGCAGCGGGACAGGGCGTTACTATGGCTACACCTTC. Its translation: CASSGTGRYYGYTF.

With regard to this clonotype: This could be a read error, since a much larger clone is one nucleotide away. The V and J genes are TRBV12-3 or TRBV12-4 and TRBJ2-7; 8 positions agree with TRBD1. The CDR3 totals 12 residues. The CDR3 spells CASRGTGYVQYF. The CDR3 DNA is TGTGCCAGCAGGGGGACAGGCTACGTGCAGTACTTC.

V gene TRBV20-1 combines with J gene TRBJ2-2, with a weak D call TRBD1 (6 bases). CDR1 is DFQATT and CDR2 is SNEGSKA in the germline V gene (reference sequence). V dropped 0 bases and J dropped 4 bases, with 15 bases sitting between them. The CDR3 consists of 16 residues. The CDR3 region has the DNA TGCAGTGCTAGAGATCGGTTCAGGGGCGGCACCGGGGAGCTGTTTTTT. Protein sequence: CSARDRFRGGTGELFF.

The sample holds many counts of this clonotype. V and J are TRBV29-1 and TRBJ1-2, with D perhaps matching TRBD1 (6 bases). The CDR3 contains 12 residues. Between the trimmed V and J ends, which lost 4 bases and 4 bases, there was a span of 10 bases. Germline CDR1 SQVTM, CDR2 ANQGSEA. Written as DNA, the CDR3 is TGCAGCGTTGCAGGGGTGGGCTATGGCTACACCTTC. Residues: CSVAGVGYGYTF.

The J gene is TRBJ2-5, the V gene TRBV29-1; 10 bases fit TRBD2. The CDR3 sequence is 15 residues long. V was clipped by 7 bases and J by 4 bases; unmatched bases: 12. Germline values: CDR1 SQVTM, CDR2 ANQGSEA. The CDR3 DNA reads TGCAGCGCCCGACCCGGGACTAGCGAGAGAGAGACCCAGTACTTC. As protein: CSARPGTSERETQYF.

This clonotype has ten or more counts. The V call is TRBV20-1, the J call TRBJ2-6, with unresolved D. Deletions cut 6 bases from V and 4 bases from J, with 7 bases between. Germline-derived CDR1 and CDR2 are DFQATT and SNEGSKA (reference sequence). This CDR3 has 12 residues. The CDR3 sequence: CSARTGANVLTF. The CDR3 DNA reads TGCAGTGCCCGGACCGGGGCCAACGTCCTGACTTTC.

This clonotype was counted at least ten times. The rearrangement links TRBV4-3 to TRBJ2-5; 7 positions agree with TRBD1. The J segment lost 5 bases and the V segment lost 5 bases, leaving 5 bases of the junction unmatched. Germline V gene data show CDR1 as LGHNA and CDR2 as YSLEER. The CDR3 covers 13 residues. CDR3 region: CASSGRQGETQYF. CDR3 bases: TGCGCCAGCAGCGGGCGACAGGGTGAGACCCAGTACTTC.